This T cell receptor (beta chain) comes out of a study of shared clonotypes between healthy human individuals. The study's findings and limits: The study's rarefaction showed incomplete sorted-subset sequencing despite large depth.

The assay was immunoSEQ multiplex PCR, and TCRdb's table has in-frame clones only and misses some. The sample has approximately 1,000,000 clones, about 72% seen once; the top ten hold over 0.8%. Notes on this clone: The antigen remains unidentified.

The sample consisted of memory CD4+ T cells from PBMCs. Subset in this sample: CD45RA-negative fraction. The TCR originated in a man aged 18 to 35 in good health. Some clones in this sample may be carry-over from other donors' samples.

CDR3 residues: CASSPLLAAENEQYF. The CDR3 bases are TGTGCCAGCTCACCACTGCTAGCGGCGGAGAACGAGCAGTACTTC. The rearrangement uses TRBV18 and TRBJ2-7; 7 nucleotides agree with TRBD2. Germline values: CDR1 KGHSH, CDR2 LQKENI. This CDR3 is built from 15 residues. After removal of 1 base from V and 5 bases from J, the junction contained 8 bases not matched to a gene.